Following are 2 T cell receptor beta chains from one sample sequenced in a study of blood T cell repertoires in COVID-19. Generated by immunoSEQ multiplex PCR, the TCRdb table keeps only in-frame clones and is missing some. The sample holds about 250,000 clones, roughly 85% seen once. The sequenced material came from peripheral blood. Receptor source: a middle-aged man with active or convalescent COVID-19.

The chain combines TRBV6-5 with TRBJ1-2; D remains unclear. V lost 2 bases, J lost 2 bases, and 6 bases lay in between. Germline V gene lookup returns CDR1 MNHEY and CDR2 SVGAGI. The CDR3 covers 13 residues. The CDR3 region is CASSYVGNYGYTF. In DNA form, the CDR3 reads TGTGCCAGCAGTTACGTCGGGAACTATGGCTACACCTTC.

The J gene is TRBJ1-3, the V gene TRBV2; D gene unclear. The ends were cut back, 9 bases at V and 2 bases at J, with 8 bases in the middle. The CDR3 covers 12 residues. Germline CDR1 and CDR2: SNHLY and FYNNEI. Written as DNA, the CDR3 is TGTGCCAGACGGGAGCCTGGAAACACCATATATTTT. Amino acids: CARREPGNTIYF.